The entry below gives a single T cell receptor beta chain sequence along with its context. Its antigen remains unknown. Time point denoted: late sampling 161 to 241 days after vaccination in three convalescent patients. Described treatment: roughly 10-day PBMC culture with coronavirus spike peptide pools or control peptides (ViraFEST assay). IL-2 at approximately 10 IU/ml and peptide pools at around 10 ug/ml were added to PBMCs cultured at over 1.5 million per well. These data are taken from a study of vaccination and CD4 T cells after COVID-19. Overall study context: The makeup of the convalescents was six males and four females, two of them Hispanic. Cultures serving as controls received a peptide pool (CEFX or HIV-1 Nef) or no peptide.

The germline CDR1 and CDR2 sequences are DFQATT and SNEGSKA (reference sequence). This CDR3 spans 19 amino acids. With 4 bases clipped from V and 1 base from J, the junction kept 14 bases outside the gene matches. An Oncomine TCR Beta short-read assay was used to sequence the DNA from cultured CD4+ T cells. In TCRdb, the PCR reads were re-called with MiXCR into one record per CDR3 protein. The sample lists about 20,000 distinct CDR3 sequences, around 42% occurring once. The chain uses TRBV20-1 and TRBJ2-5, with 14 bases lining up with TRBD2. This sequence originates from a human donor who had recovered from COVID-19. The sequences come from CD4+ T cells from blood, cultured in vitro, collected about 7 months after SARS-CoV-2 vaccination. The CDR3 here is CSAIGTSGRSFGGQETQYF. Here the CDR3 DNA reads TGCAGTGCTATAGGGACTAGCGGGAGATCTTTCGGGGGCCAAGAGACCCAGTACTTC.